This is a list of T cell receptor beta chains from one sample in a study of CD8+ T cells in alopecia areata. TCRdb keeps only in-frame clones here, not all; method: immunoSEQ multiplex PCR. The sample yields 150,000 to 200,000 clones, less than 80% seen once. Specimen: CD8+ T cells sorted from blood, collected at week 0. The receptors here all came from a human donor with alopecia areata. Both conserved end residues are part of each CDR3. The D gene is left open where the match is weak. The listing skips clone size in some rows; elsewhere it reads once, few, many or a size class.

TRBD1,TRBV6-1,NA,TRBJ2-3,CASSDRMDRGRTDTQYF,TGTGCCAGCAGTGATCGTATGGACAGGGGGCGCACAGATACGCAGTATTTT
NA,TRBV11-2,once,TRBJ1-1,CASSVGRWRTEAFF,TGTGCCAGCAGCGTGGGCCGGTGGAGGACTGAAGCTTTCTTT
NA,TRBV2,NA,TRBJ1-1,CATTDSMNTEAFF,TGTGCCACGACGGACAGTATGAACACTGAAGCTTTCTTT
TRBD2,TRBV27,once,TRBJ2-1,CASRGGSNEQFF,TGTGCCAGCCGGGGGGGGTCCAATGAGCAGTTCTTC
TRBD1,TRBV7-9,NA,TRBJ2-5,CASSLEGQGGETQYF,TGTGCCAGCAGCTTAGAGGGACAGGGAGGAGAGACCCAGTACTTC
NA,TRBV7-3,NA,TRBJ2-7,CASSSLAARGQQGPTYEQYF,TGTGCCAGCAGCTCGCTAGCCGCCCGAGGACAGCAGGGGCCTACCTACGAGCAGTACTTC
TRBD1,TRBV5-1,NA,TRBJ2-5,CASSYSGTAKETQYF,TGCGCCAGCAGCTATTCCGGGACAGCAAAAGAGACCCAGTACTTC
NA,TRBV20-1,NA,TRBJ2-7,CSALDQGEQYF,TGCAGTGCCCTAGACCAAGGCGAGCAGTACTTC
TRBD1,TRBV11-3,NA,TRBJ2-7,CASSPGQEGVPEQYF,TGTGCCAGCAGCCCCGGACAGGAAGGCGTCCCCGAGCAGTACTTC
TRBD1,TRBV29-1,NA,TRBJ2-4,CSVEPGQGNIQYF,TGCAGCGTTGAACCGGGACAGGGAAACATTCAGTACTTC
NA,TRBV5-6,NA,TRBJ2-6,CASSFGLSGANVLTF,TGTGCCAGCAGCTTCGGGCTCTCTGGGGCCAACGTCCTGACTTTC
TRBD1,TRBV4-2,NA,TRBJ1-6,CASSQAAGTGKNSPLHF,TGTGCCAGCAGCCAAGCAGCCGGGACAGGAAAAAATTCACCCCTGCACTTT
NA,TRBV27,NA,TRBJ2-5,CASSLYFGPQETQYF,TGTGCCAGCAGTTTATATTTTGGCCCCCAAGAGACCCAGTACTTC
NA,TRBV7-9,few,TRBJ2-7,CASSLVGHYEQYF,TGTGCCAGCAGCTTAGTCGGCCACTACGAGCAGTACTTC
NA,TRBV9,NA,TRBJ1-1,CASSPLGRRTEAFF,TGTGCCAGCAGCCCTTTGGGGAGACGGACTGAAGCTTTCTTT
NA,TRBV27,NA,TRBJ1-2,CASSFRASYGYTF,TGTGCCAGCAGTTTCAGGGCCTCCTATGGCTACACCTTC
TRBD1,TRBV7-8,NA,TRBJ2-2,CASSSSPQGVLTGELFF,TGTGCCAGCAGCTCGAGCCCCCAGGGGGTTCTCACCGGGGAGCTGTTTTTT
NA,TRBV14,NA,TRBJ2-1,CASSPPQPLISYNEQFF,TGTGCCAGCAGCCCCCCGCAGCCCCTTATCTCCTACAATGAGCAGTTCTTC
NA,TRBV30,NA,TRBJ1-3,CAWSVSPDIFSGNTIYF,TGTGCCTGGAGTGTATCTCCGGACATATTTTCTGGAAACACCATATATTTT
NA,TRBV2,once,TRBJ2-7,CASRVGEQYF,TGTGCCAGCAGGGTTGGCGAGCAGTACTTC
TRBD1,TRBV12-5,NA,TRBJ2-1,CASGGTVQPGYNEQFF,TGTGCTAGTGGCGGGACAGTCCAACCGGGCTACAATGAGCAGTTCTTC
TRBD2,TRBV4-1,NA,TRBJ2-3,CASRTSVSTDTQYF,TGCGCCAGCAGGACTAGCGTTAGCACAGATACGCAGTATTTT
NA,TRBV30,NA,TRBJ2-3,CAWSRGYQGTDTQYF,TGTGCCTGGAGTAGAGGTTACCAGGGCACAGATACGCAGTATTTT
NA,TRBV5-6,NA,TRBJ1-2,CASSLGTNNNYGYTF,TGTGCCAGCAGCTTGGGGACAAACAACAACTATGGCTACACCTTC
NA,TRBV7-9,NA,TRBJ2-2,CASSLGGGQNTGELFF,TGTGCCAGCAGCTTAGGGGGCGGACAGAACACCGGGGAGCTGTTTTTT
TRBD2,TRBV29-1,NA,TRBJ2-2,CSVEDPLAGDGSGELFF,TGCAGCGTTGAAGACCCCCTAGCGGGGGACGGGTCCGGGGAGCTGTTTTTT
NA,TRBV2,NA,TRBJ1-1,CASSDRQATEAFF,TGTGCCAGCAGTGATAGACAGGCAACTGAAGCTTTCTTT
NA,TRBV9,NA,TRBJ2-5,CASSVRGPQETQYF,TGTGCCAGCAGCGTGAGGGGCCCCCAAGAGACCCAGTACTTC
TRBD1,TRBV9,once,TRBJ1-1,CASSPGQGLNTEAFF,TGTGCCAGCAGTCCTGGACAGGGACTGAACACTGAAGCTTTCTTT
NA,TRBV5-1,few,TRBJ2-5,CASSLTAGGETQYF,TGCGCCAGCAGCTTGACCGCAGGAGGGGAGACCCAGTACTTC
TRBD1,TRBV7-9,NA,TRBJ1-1,CASSVNRGTEAFF,TGTGCCAGCAGCGTCAACAGGGGTACTGAAGCTTTCTTT
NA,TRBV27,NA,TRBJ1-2,CASSLQAGAHNYGYTF,TGTGCCAGCAGTTTACAGGCGGGGGCCCATAACTATGGCTACACCTTC
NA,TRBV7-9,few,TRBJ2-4,CASSGKTPTEAKNIQYF,TGTGCCAGCAGCGGAAAAACACCGACAGAAGCCAAAAACATTCAGTACTTC
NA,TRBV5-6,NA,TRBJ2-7,CASSLGLGAYEQYF,TGTGCCAGCAGCTTGGGGCTGGGGGCGTACGAGCAGTACTTC
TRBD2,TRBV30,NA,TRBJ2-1,CAWTHGRGREDEQFF,TGTGCCTGGACTCACGGGCGGGGGAGGGAGGATGAGCAGTTCTTC
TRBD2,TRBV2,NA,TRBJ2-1,CASLLSGGAGNEQFF,TGTGCCAGCCTCCTTAGCGGGGGGGCCGGGAATGAGCAGTTCTTC
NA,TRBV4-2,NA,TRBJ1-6,CASSQDLQDNSPLHF,TGTGCCAGCAGCCAAGATCTCCAGGATAATTCACCCCTCCACTTT
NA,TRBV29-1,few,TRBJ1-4,CSVGEGYEKLFF,TGCAGCGTTGGGGAGGGCTACGAAAAACTGTTTTTT
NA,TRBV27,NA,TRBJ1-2,CASTGNPRANYGYTF,TGTGCCAGCACCGGCAACCCCAGGGCTAACTATGGCTACACCTTC
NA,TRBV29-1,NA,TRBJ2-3,CSGGPDRTRDTQYF,TGCAGCGGGGGACCCGACAGGACCAGAGATACGCAGTATTTT
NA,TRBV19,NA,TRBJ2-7,CASTVTGSSYEQYF,TGTGCCAGTACTGTAACAGGTTCCTCCTACGAGCAGTACTTC
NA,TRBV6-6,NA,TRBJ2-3,CASSYSTETDTQYF,TGTGCCAGCAGTTACTCGACAGAGACAGATACGCAGTATTTT
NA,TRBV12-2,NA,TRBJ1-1,CASRPQGRVFTEAFF,TGTGCAAGTCGGCCACAGGGCCGGGTATTCACTGAAGCTTTCTTT
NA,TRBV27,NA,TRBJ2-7,CASSLKGVSYEQYF,TGTGCCAGCAGTTTGAAGGGAGTCTCCTACGAGCAGTACTTC
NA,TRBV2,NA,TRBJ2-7,CASSEELYEQYF,TGTGCCAGCAGTGAAGAGCTCTACGAGCAGTACTTC
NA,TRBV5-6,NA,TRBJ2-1,CASSLLGPYFANEQFF,TGTGCCAGCAGCTTACTGGGACCTTATTTCGCCAATGAGCAGTTCTTC
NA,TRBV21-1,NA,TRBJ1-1,CATRRRNTEAFF,TGTGCAACACGGAGGAGGAACACTGAAGCTTTCTTT
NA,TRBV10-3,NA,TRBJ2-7,CAIGGGGEQYF,TGTGCCATCGGAGGGGGCGGTGAGCAGTACTTC
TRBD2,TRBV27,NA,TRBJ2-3,CARRKVLAGREDTQYF,TGTGCCAGAAGGAAGGTCCTAGCGGGGCGTGAGGATACGCAGTATTTT
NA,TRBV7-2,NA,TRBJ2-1,CASSINRNNEQFF,TGTGCCAGCAGCATAAACCGGAACAATGAGCAGTTCTTC
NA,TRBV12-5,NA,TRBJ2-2,CASEGAGNTGELFF,TGTGCTAGTGAAGGGGCAGGGAACACCGGGGAGCTGTTTTTT
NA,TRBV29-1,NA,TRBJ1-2,CSVDGQGANYGYTF,TGCAGCGTTGATGGGCAGGGCGCGAACTATGGCTACACCTTC
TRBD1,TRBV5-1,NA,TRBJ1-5,CASSLNRGDQPQHF,TGCGCCAGCAGCCTAAACAGGGGGGATCAGCCCCAGCATTTT
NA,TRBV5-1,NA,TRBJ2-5,CASTGIRETQYF,TGCGCCAGCACTGGGATCAGGGAGACCCAGTACTTC
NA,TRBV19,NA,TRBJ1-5,CASSNYEGPAPQPQHF,TGTGCCAGTAGTAACTATGAGGGTCCGGCTCCTCAGCCCCAGCATTTT
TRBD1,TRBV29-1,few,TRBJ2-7,CSVEDYPRTGGYEQYF,TGCAGCGTTGAAGATTACCCCCGGACAGGGGGCTACGAGCAGTACTTC
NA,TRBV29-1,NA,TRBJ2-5,CSVYDQEQLQETQYF,TGCAGCGTCTACGACCAAGAACAGCTACAAGAGACCCAGTACTTC